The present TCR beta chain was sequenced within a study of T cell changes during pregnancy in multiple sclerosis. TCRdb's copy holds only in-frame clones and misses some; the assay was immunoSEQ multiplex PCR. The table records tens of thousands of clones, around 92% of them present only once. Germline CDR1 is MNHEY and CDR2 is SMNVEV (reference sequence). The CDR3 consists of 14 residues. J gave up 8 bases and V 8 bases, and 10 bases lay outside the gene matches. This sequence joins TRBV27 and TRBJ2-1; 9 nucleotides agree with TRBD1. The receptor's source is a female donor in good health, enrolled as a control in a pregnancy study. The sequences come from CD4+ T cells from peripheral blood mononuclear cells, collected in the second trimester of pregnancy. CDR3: CASGVQGAFDEQFF. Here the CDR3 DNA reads TGTGCCAGCGGGGTACAGGGGGCTTTCGATGAGCAGTTCTTC.